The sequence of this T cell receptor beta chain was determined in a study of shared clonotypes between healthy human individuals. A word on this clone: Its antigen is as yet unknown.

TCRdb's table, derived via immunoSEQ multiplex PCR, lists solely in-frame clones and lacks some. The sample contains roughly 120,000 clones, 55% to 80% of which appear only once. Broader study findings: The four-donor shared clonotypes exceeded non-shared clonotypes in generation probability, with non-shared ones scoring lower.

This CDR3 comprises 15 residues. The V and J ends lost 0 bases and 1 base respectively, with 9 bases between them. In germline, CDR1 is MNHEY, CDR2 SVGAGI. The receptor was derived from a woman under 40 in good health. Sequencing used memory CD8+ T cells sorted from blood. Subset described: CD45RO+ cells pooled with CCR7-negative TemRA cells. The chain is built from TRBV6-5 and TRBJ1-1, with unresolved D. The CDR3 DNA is TGTGCCAGCAGTTACTCGTCAGGTAGGAACACTGAAGCTTTCTTT. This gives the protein CASSYSSGRNTEAFF.